A single sample gave rise to the 25 T cell receptor beta chains below, sequenced in a study of T cell repertoires in cytomegalovirus infection. TCRdb independently ran MiXCR on the reads; one entry per CDR3 protein. The sample yields about 300,000 distinct CDR3 sequences, about a tenth seen once. The sample was PBMCs. These receptors were obtained from a human donor in good health (CMV status not recorded). Some clones in this sample may be carry-over from other donors' samples.

This clonotype was observed at least ten times. V gene TRBV20-1 combines with J gene TRBJ2-7, with TRBD2 as a possible D gene (7 bases). CDR3 length equals 15 residues. Trimming removed 1 base at V and 6 bases at J, with 19 bases between. The germline gives CDR1 DFQATT, CDR2 SNEGSKA (reference sequence). Here the CDR3 reads CSARVAGALRGEQYV. CDR3 nucleotide sequence: TGCAGTGCTAGAGTTGCGGGGGCCCTACGGGGCGAGCAGTACGTC.

This clonotype was seen many times. The V and J genes are TRBV5-6 and TRBJ2-3; D remains unclear. This CDR3 contains 13 residues. Germline V gives CDR1 SGHDT, CDR2 YYEEEE. V lost 6 bases, J lost 3 bases, and 11 bases lay in between. The CDR3 nucleotides read TGTGCCAGCACCCTCCCCGGGACAGATACGCAGTATTTT. This encodes CASTLPGTDTQYF.

This clonotype was counted many times. J is TRBJ2-1 and V is TRBV23-1; 10 bases fit TRBD1. TRBV23-1 is known as an ORF, though its function is uncertain. The CDR3 is 15 residues long. V lost 7 bases and J lost 6; bases outside the gene matches: 9. This CDR3 is CASTIGTGEGNEQFF. CDR3 in DNA: TGCGCCAGCACCATCGGGACAGGGGAGGGCAATGAGCAGTTCTTC.

This clonotype was observed a handful of times. This rearrangement joins TRBV28 to TRBJ2-1; D could derive from TRBD1 or TRBD2 (6 bases each). From germline, CDR1 is MDHEN and CDR2 SYDVKM. The CDR3 has 15 residues. The V and J ends lost 8 bases and 0 bases respectively, with 14 bases between them. The CDR3 nucleotides read TGTGCCAGCGCGTTAGGGGGGCCCTCCTACAATGAGCAGTTCTTC. It yields the protein CASALGGPSYNEQFF. The variable domain in full, with the rest retrieved from reference TRBV28 and TRBJ2-1, is DVKVTQSSRYLVKRTGEKVFLECVQDMDHENMFWYRQDPGLGLRLIYFSYDVKMKEKGDIPEGYSVSREKKERFSLILESASTNQTSMYLCASALGGPSYNEQFFGPGTRLTVL.

This clonotype was detected only a few times. V gene TRBV29-1 combines with J gene TRBJ2-1; weak D call: TRBD1 (5 bases). The germline CDR1 and CDR2 sequences are SQVTM and ANQGSEA. This CDR3 has 12 residues. V was trimmed by 2 bases and J by 7 bases, leaving 9 bases between them. CDR3 coding DNA: TGCAGCGTTGAAAGGGGTGAAAATGAGCAGTTCTTC. Its protein product is CSVERGENEQFF.

The rearrangement links TRBV19 to TRBJ2-3; TRBD2 matches at 10 bases. Germline V CDR1 and CDR2: LNHDA, SQIVND (reference sequence). V lost 8 bases, J lost 5 bases, and 10 bases stayed unmatched. The CDR3 has 15 residues. The CDR3 reads CASGGGTSVIDTQYF. CDR3 nucleotides: TGTGCCAGTGGAGGAGGGACTAGCGTCATAGATACGCAGTATTTT.

This clonotype was found many times. The chain has TRBV20-1 and TRBJ2-3; D not certain. This CDR3 has 12 amino acids. V was shortened by 3 bases and J by 0 bases, with 4 bases between the two germline ends. The germline gives CDR1 DFQATT, CDR2 SNEGSKA (reference sequence). The DNA for the CDR3 is TGCAGTGCTAGCGGCAGCACAGATACGCAGTATTTT. This encodes CSASGSTDTQYF.

This rearrangement joins TRBV2 to TRBJ1-1; D uncertain. Germline CDR1 and CDR2: SNHLY and FYNNEI. V lost 6 bases and J 0 bases, leaving 11 bases between the germline ends. CDR3 length equals 14 residues. CDR3 in amino acids: CASRIRPMNTEAFF. CDR3 DNA: TGTGCCAGCAGGATCCGACCTATGAACACTGAAGCTTTCTTT.

The V call is TRBV29-1, the J call TRBJ2-3; D perhaps matches TRBD2 (6 bases). This CDR3 spans 14 amino acids. Germline-derived CDR1 and CDR2 are SQVTM and ANQGSEA. V lost 5 bases, J lost 1 base, and 13 bases lay in between. The CDR3: CSVRDGGGTDTQYF. DNA for the CDR3: TGCAGCGTTCGAGATGGAGGGGGCACAGATACGCAGTATTTT.

The chain recombines TRBV7-3 with TRBJ2-1; the match to TRBD2 covers 10 bases. The CDR3 is 15 residues long. The ends lost 4 bases at V and 6 bases at J; junction bases unmatched: 6. CDR1 and CDR2 (germline): SGHTA, FQGTGA. The CDR3 nucleotides read TGTGCCAGCAGCTCGTCCAGCGGGGGGGGCAATGAGCAGTTCTTC. Translating gives CASSSSSGGGNEQFF.

J is TRBJ2-1 and V is TRBV7-9; D might be TRBD2 (6 bases). The germline V gene has CDR1 SEHNR and CDR2 FQNEAQ (reference sequence). The CDR3 has 15 amino acids. Trimming removed 1 base from V and 2 bases from J, with 9 bases in between. For the CDR3, the DNA is TGTGCCAGCAGCTTAGGGAGGGATCCCTACAATGAGCAGTTCTTC. This codes for CASSLGRDPYNEQFF.

The table lists this clonotype with many counts. The J gene is TRBJ2-1, the V gene TRBV28; TRBD1 agrees at 9 bases. Germline V gene sequence: CDR1 MDHEN, CDR2 SYDVKM. J lost 6 bases, V lost 1 base, and 4 bases had no gene match. This CDR3 contains 15 residues. CDR3 sequence (DNA): TGTGCCAGCAGTTTATTGGGACAGGGTGGCAATGAGCAGTTCTTC. Protein product: CASSLLGQGGNEQFF.

Ten or more counts support this clonotype. The V and J genes are TRBV6-2 or TRBV6-3 and TRBJ1-5; no definite D call. CDR3 length: 17 amino acids. Looked up from germline, CDR1 is MNHEY and CDR2 is SVGEGT. The V gene lost 0 bases and the J gene lost 0 bases, with 12 bases spanning the gap. CDR3 amino acids: CASSYSLKYDSNQPQHF. In DNA, the CDR3 is TGTGCCAGCAGTTACTCGTTGAAGTATGATAGCAATCAGCCCCAGCATTTT.

This chain connects TRBV5-5 to TRBJ2-5; D possibly uses TRBD1 or TRBD2 (6 bases each). Germline CDR1 SGHKS, CDR2 YYEKEE (reference sequence). V lost 5 bases, J lost 5 bases, and 13 bases lay in between. The CDR3 length is 13 residues. The CDR3 DNA is TGTGCCAGCAGGGAGGGGGGAAAGGAGACCCAGTACTTC. Its translation: CASREGGKETQYF.

The chain joins TRBV29-1 to TRBJ2-3, with D perhaps matching TRBD2 (7 bases). The CDR3 is 15 residues long. The germline gives CDR1 SQVTM, CDR2 ANQGSEA. The CDR3 loop is CNTPAGRGGTDTQYF. In DNA, the CDR3 is TGCAACACCCCCGCAGGGAGGGGGGGCACAGATACGCAGTATTTT.

This clonotype came up many times. This chain joins TRBV5-8 and TRBJ2-5, with D uncertain. The CDR3 is 15 residues long. The germline V and J ends were trimmed by 1 base and 3 bases, with 13 bases remaining between them. The V gene's germline CDR1 is SGHTS and CDR2 YDEGEE. CDR3: CASSLLLGSEETQYF. The CDR3 nucleotides are TGTGCCAGCAGCTTGTTGCTGGGGTCAGAAGAGACCCAGTACTTC.

This clonotype was detected a few times. The chain recombines TRBV2 with TRBJ2-5, with 11 nucleotides matching TRBD2. The CDR3 has 19 residues. Germline-derived CDR1 and CDR2 are SNHLY and FYNNEI. Unmatched junction bases numbered 16, after V lost 3 bases and J lost 4 bases. The CDR3, as DNA: TGTGCCAGCAGTGAGGGACGGAGGTTAGCGGGGGGGCCGCGAGAGACCCAGTACTTC. It codes for CASSEGRRLAGGPRETQYF.

This clonotype was observed many times. The chain is built from TRBV12-3 or TRBV12-4 and TRBJ2-1; TRBD2 matches 8 bases. CDR3 length: 16 residues. V lost 3 bases to trimming and J lost 2 bases; unmatched junction nucleotides: 6. The CDR3 reads CASSFPTGGAYNEQFF. The CDR3, as DNA: TGTGCCAGCAGTTTCCCAACGGGGGGGGCCTACAATGAGCAGTTCTTC.

The chain has TRBV20-1 and TRBJ1-6; D is undetermined. The germline V gene encodes CDR1 DFQATT and CDR2 SNEGSKA (reference sequence). V was trimmed by 0 bases and J by 10 bases, leaving 10 bases between them. The CDR3 has 13 amino acids. The CDR3: CSARDRRASPLHF. Written as DNA, the CDR3 is TGCAGTGCTAGAGATCGACGGGCCTCACCCCTCCACTTT.

This clonotype was seen many times. CDR3 sequence (DNA): TGTGCCAGCAGCTTCGAGCCCCGGAACACTGAAGCTTTCTTT. Its translation: CASSFEPRNTEAFF. The chain is built from TRBV7-8 and TRBJ1-1, with D hard to call. CDR3 length equals 14 residues. V was pared by 3 bases and J by 1 base, with 9 bases between. Per the germline V gene, CDR1 is SGHVS and CDR2 is FQNEAQ.

This clonotype came up a few times. The V call is TRBV4-1, the J call TRBJ2-4, with D unresolved. V shed 4 bases and J shed 2 bases, with 15 bases lying between them. CDR1 is MGHRA, CDR2 YSYEKL, per germline. The CDR3 totals 16 residues. The CDR3 coding sequence is TGCGCCAGCAGCCGCTCCTATGACAAGACCAAAAACATTCAGTACTTC. Residues: CASSRSYDKTKNIQYF.

The chain recombines TRBV11-2 with TRBJ1-1; weak D call: TRBD1 (6 bases). The CDR3 is 16 amino acids. The germline CDR1 and CDR2 sequences are SGHAT and FQNNGV. The V end lost 2 bases, the J end lost 2 bases, and 15 bases lay between the germline ends. In nucleotides, the CDR3 is TGTGCCAGCAGCTTAACCCGGGGACACTCTAACACTGAAGCTTTCTTT. As protein: CASSLTRGHSNTEAFF.

In its sample, this clonotype was seen a few times. The chain uses TRBV20-1 and TRBJ2-1; D unresolved. The CDR3 has 14 amino acids. Germline V gene sequence: CDR1 DFQATT, CDR2 SNEGSKA (reference sequence). Trimming took off 2 bases at V and 4 bases at J, with 12 bases between the two ends. CDR3 nucleotide sequence: TGCAGTGCTAGAAAATCAACAGATTACAATGAGCAGTTCTTC. This sequence encodes CSARKSTDYNEQFF.

In its sample, this clonotype was seen a few times. This chain connects TRBV27 to TRBJ2-1, with a possible D match to TRBD1 (5 bases). In germline, CDR1 is MNHEY, CDR2 SMNVEV (reference sequence). The CDR3 loop spans 16 amino acids. Trimming took 0 bases from V and 5 from J, leaving 14 bases between them. The CDR3 coding sequence is TGTGCCAGCAGTTTATCGGATGGGGCCGAGCACAATGAGCAGTTCTTC. This codes for CASSLSDGAEHNEQFF.

Points on this clonotype: No conserved phenylalanine or tryptophan ends this CDR3, so it is likely a read error. The chain combines TRBV20-1 with TRBJ2-7, with 7 positions matching TRBD2. The CDR3 is 12 amino acids. Germline values: CDR1 DFQATT, CDR2 SNEGSKA (reference sequence). The V segment lost 6 bases and the J segment 2 bases; nucleotides outside the gene matches: 4. CDR3 sequence: CSAPGRAYEQYS. For the CDR3, the DNA is TGCAGTGCGCCGGGGAGGGCCTACGAGCAGTACTCC.